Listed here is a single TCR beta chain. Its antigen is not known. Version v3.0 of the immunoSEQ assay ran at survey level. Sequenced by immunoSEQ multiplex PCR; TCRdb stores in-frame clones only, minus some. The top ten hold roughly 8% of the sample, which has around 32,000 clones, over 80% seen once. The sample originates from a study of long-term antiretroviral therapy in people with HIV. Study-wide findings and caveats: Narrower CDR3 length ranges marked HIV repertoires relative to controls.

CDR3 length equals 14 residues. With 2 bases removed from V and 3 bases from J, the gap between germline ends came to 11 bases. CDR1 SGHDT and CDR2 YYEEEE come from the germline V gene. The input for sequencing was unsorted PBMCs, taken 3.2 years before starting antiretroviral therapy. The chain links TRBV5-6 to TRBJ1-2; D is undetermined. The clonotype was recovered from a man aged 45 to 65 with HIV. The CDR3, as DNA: TGTGCCAGCAGCTTTCGCGACACCTACTATGGCTACACCTTC. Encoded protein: CASSFRDTYYGYTF.